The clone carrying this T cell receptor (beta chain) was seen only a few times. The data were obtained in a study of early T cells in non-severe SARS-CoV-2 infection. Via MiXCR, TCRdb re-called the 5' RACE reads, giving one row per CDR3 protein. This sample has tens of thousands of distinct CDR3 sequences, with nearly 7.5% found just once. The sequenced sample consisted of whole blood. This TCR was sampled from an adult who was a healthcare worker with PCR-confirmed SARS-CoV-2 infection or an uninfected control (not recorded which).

The CDR3 protein is CASSQDQRGPSNEQFF. The CDR3 bases are TGTGCCAGCAGCCAAGACCAGCGGGGGCCCTCCAATGAGCAGTTCTTC. V and J are TRBV4-2 and TRBJ2-1, with 8 bases that match TRBD2. Per the germline V gene, CDR1 is LGHNA and CDR2 is YNFKEQ. V trimming: 0 bases; J trimming: 6 bases; junction bases outside the gene matches: 7. CDR3 length: 16 amino acids.